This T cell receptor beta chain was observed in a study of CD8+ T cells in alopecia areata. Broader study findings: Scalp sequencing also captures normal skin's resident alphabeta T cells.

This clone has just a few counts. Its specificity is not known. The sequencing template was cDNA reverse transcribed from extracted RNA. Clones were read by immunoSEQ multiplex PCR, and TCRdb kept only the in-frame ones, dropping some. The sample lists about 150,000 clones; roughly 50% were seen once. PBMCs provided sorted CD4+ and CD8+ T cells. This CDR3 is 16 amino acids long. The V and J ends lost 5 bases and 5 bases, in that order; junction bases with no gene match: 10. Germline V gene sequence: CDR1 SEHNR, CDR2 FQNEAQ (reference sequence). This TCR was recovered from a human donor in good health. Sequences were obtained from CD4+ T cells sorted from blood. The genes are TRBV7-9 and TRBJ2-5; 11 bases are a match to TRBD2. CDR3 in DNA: TGTGCCAGCAGCCCCCGACTAGCGGGATGGTGGGAGACCCAGTACTTC. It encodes CASSPRLAGWWETQYF.